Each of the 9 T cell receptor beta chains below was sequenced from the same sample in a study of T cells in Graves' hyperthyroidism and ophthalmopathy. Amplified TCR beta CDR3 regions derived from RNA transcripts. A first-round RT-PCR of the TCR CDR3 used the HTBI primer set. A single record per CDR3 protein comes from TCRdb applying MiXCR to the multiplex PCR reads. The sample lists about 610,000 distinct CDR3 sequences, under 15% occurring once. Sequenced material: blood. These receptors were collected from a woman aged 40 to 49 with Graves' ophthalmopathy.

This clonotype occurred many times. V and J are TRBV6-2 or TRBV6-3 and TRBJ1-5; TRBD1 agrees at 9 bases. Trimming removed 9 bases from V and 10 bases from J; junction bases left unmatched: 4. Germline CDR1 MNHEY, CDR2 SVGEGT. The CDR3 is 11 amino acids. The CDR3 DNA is TGTGCCAGTACAGGGGGCGGCCCCCAGCATTTT. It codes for CASTGGGPQHF.

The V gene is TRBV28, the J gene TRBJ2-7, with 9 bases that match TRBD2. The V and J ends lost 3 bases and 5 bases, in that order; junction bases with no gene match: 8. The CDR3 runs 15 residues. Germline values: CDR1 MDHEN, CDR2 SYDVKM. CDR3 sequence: CASSFASGTDDEQYF. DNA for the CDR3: TGTGCCAGCAGTTTTGCTAGCGGGACGGACGACGAGCAGTACTTC. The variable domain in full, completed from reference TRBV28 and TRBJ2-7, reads DVKVTQSSRYLVKRTGEKVFLECVQDMDHENMFWYRQDPGLGLRLIYFSYDVKMKEKGDIPEGYSVSREKKERFSLILESASTNQTSMYLCASSFASGTDDEQYFGPGTRLTVT.

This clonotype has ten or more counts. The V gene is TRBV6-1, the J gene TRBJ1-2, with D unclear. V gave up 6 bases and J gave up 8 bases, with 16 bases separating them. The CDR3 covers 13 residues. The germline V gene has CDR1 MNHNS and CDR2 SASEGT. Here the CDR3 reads CASSLGGNDGYTF. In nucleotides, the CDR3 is TGTGCCAGCAGCCTGGGAGGGAACGACGGCTACACCTTC.

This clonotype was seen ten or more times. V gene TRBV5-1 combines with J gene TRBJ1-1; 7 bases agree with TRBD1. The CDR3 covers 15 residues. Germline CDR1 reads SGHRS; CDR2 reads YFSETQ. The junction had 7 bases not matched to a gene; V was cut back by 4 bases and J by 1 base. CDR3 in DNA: TGCGCCAGCAGCAGAGGACAGGCCGAGAACACTGAAGCTTTCTTT. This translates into CASSRGQAENTEAFF.

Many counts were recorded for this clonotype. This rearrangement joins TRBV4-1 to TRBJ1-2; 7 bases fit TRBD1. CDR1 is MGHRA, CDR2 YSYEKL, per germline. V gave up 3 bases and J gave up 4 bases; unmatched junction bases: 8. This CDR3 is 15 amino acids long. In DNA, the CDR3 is TGCGCCAGCAGCCATGGACAGGAAGAATTCTATGGCTACACCTTC. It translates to CASSHGQEEFYGYTF.

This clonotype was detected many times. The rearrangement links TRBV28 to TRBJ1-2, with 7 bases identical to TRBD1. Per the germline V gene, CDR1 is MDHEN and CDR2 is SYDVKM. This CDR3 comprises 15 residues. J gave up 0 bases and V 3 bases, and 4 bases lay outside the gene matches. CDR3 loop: CASSFWGQTNYGYTF. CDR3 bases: TGTGCCAGCAGTTTCTGGGGACAGACTAACTATGGCTACACCTTC.

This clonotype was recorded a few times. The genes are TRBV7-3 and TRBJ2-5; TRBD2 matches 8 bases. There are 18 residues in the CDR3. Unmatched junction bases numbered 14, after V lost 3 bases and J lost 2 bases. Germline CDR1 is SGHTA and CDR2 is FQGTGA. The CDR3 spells CASSFRAGDSPRQETQYF. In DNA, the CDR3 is TGTGCCAGCAGCTTCCGAGCGGGAGACTCCCCTCGGCAAGAGACCCAGTACTTC.

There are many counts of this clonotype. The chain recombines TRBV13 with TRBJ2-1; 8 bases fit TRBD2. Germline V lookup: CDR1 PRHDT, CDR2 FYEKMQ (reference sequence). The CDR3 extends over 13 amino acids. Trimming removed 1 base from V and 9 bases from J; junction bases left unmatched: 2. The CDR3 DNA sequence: TGTGCCAGCAGCTTAGCCCTAGCGGGTGAGCAGTTCTTC. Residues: CASSLALAGEQFF.

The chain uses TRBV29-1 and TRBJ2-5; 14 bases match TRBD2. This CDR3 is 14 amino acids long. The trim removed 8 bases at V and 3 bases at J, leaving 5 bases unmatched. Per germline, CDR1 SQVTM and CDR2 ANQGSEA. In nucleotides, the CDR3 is TGCAGCACCAGGGGACTAGCGGGAGAAGAGACCCAGTACTTC. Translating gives CSTRGLAGEETQYF.